The next 7 T cell receptor beta chains were all read from a single sample in a study of long-term antiretroviral therapy in people with HIV. immunoSEQ v3.0 was run at survey level. Sequencing was performed with immunoSEQ multiplex PCR; in TCRdb, only in-frame clones are kept and a portion is missing. The data contain just under 40,000 clones, roughly 90% of them singletons. The input for sequencing was unsorted PBMCs, taken just before starting antiretroviral therapy. The receptors were gathered from a woman aged 18-30 years with HIV.

V usage is TRBV14 and J usage is TRBJ2-1; TRBD1 or TRBD2 may be the D gene (5 bases each). The V gene lost 2 bases and the J gene lost 15 bases, with 14 bases spanning the gap. The CDR3 spans 12 residues. Germline V gene sequence: CDR1 SGHDN, CDR2 FVKESK. CDR3 DNA: TGTGCCAGCAGCCAACTATCCAGGGACCGGTTCTTC. Amino acid sequence: CASSQLSRDRFF.

The chain uses TRBV5-4 and TRBJ2-1; D unresolved. The V end lost 1 base, the J end lost 6 bases, and 8 bases lay between the germline ends. Germline loops: CDR1 SGHNT, CDR2 YYREEE (reference sequence). This CDR3 has 13 residues. CDR3 DNA: TGTGCCAGCAGCTTGAAAGGGCCCAATGAGCAGTTCTTC. Protein: CASSLKGPNEQFF. Drawing the rest from reference TRBV5-4 and TRBJ2-1, the complete variable domain is ETGVTQSPTHLIKTRGQQVTLRCSSQSGHNTVSWYQQALGQGPQFIFQYYREEENGRGNFPPRFSGLQFPNYSSELNVNALELDDSALYLCASSLKGPNEQFFGPGTRLTVL.

The chain's CDR3 is CASSLGTSGRLEYEQYF. The CDR3 coding sequence is TGTGCCAGCAGTTTAGGGACTAGCGGGAGGTTAGAGTACGAGCAGTACTTC. This chain links TRBV28 with TRBJ2-7; 15 bases agree with TRBD2. J was trimmed by 4 bases and V by 2 bases; bases with no gene match: 6. CDR1 MDHEN and CDR2 SYDVKM come from the germline V gene. The CDR3 is 17 amino acids.

Written as DNA, the CDR3 is TGTGCCACCAGCAGTGGCTCGGACAGGGTAGGGAATGAGCAGTTCTTC. Residues: CATSSGSDRVGNEQFF. V usage is TRBV15 and J usage is TRBJ2-1, with 8 bases identical to TRBD1. The germline V gene has CDR1 LNHNV and CDR2 YYDKDF (reference sequence). CDR3 size: 16 residues. J lost 7 bases, V lost 3 bases, and 11 bases had no gene match. Looking up the rest from reference TRBV15 and TRBJ2-1 gives the full variable domain: DAMVIQNPRYQVTQFGKPVTLSCSQTLNHNVMYWYQQKSSQAPKLLFHYYDKDFNNEADTPDNFQSRRPNTSFCFLDIRSPGLGDTAMYLCATSSGSDRVGNEQFFGPGTRLTVL.

As regards this clone: At the DNA level, this CDR3 is encoded by other sequences in the same sample as well. V is TRBV4-3 and J is TRBJ1-2; possibly TRBD1 for D (5 bases). The ends were cut back, 0 bases at V and 4 bases at J, with 12 bases in the middle. The CDR3 covers 15 residues. Per the germline V gene, CDR1 is LGHNA and CDR2 is YSLEER. CDR3: CASSQETARPYGYTF. The CDR3 DNA reads as TGCGCCAGCAGCCAAGAGACAGCAAGACCCTATGGCTACACCTTC.

The V and J genes are TRBV4-3 and TRBJ2-2, with 10 bases aligning to TRBD2. Per the germline V gene, CDR1 is LGHNA and CDR2 is YSLEER. The CDR3 extends over 17 amino acids. Unmatched junction bases numbered 5, after V lost 0 bases and J lost 4 bases. CDR3: CASSQDGLAGVTGELFF. In DNA form, the CDR3 reads TGCGCCAGCAGCCAAGATGGGCTAGCGGGAGTCACCGGGGAGCTGTTTTTT.

The V and J genes are TRBV5-6 and TRBJ2-7; D is unresolved. CDR1 is SGHDT and CDR2 is YYEEEE in the germline V gene. The CDR3 is made up of 12 amino acids. V lost 3 bases and J 4 bases, leaving 8 bases between the germline ends. This chain's CDR3 is CASSSLRYEQYF. The CDR3 DNA is TGTGCCAGCAGCTCCCTCAGATACGAGCAGTACTTC.